In its sample, the clone carrying this T cell receptor beta chain was seen a few times. This sample was taken from a study of blood T cell repertoires in COVID-19. This CDR3 region has 13 residues. Germline-derived CDR1 and CDR2 are LGHDT and YNNKEL (reference sequence). V lost 1 base and J lost 4, with 4 bases in between. Generated by immunoSEQ multiplex PCR, the TCRdb table keeps only in-frame clones and is missing some. Altogether fewer than 30,000 clones are present, approximately 66% being singletons, with the ten largest covering roughly 7.2%. Sequenced input: peripheral blood. The rearrangement uses TRBV3-1 (or the pseudogene TRBV3-2) and TRBJ1-4, with unresolved D. The sequence derives from a man in his 60s with active or convalescent COVID-19. The CDR3 bases are TGTGCCAGCAGCCAAGCGGGTAATGAAAAACTGTTTTTT. Its protein product is CASSQAGNEKLFF.